A single TCR beta chain is shown here with its context. Its antigen is unidentified. With V trimmed by 2 bases and J by 1 base, 7 bases remained unmatched. This CDR3 has 17 amino acids. Germline lookup yields CDR1 SGHNT and CDR2 YYREEE (reference sequence). This record comes from a study of cytomegalovirus exposure and HLA in healthy donors. Study findings and constraints: Later work showed greater clonal expansion in HLA-associated TCR beta chains than in equally common others. Researchers reportedly found TCR beta sequences accurately predicted most subjects' HLA-A and HLA-B alleles. There were 150 to 200 TCR beta chains listed as cytomegalovirus-associated.

The PCR employed 60 Vbeta primers together with 13 Jbeta primers. Profiled with immunoSEQ multiplex PCR; TCRdb holds only in-frame clones, not every one. The sample has over 90,000 clones; 60% to 75% are singletons. The receptor comes from a woman aged 70-85 years in good health and CMV-seropositive. Sequencing was done on a sample of PBMCs. The chain couples TRBV5-4 to TRBJ2-1; 9 bases align to TRBD2. CDR3 bases: TGTGCCAGCAGCTTAGGCGGGGGGGCAGGGTCCTACAATGAGCAGTTCTTC. It codes for CASSLGGGAGSYNEQFF.